This T cell receptor beta chain originates from a study of Graves' ophthalmopathy and Graves' hyperthyroidism (dated by TCRdb to between 2018 and 2020). Notes on the research overall: Peripheral blood samples were taken at the time of initial diagnosis, before any treatment was given. A discovery set of 100 patients (43 ophthalmopathy, just over 55 stable hyperthyroidism) was enrolled to explore V-J signatures distinguishing ophthalmopathy from hyperthyroidism. For training and testing, the 100 or so patients in the discovery cohort were randomly divided in a 7:3 ratio. T-cell repertoires of thyroid tissue and blood were compared in 5 or 6 hyperthyroidism patients. For independent validation, a separate cohort was made up of around 18 hyperthyroidism patients plus 17 patients who later progressed from hyperthyroidism to ophthalmopathy. The study used signatures of the TCR beta repertoire to tell Graves' ophthalmopathy apart from Graves' hyperthyroidism and to predict which patients would progress to ophthalmopathy. Following sample collection, hyperthyroidism patients were given methimazole at a starting dose of 30 mg daily, and ophthalmopathy patients were given high-dose intravenous methylprednisolone. In total, over 130 blood samples were TCR-sequenced: roughly 45 ophthalmopathy, about 75 hyperthyroidism and roughly 17 hyperthyroidism-to-ophthalmopathy patients. Summary of the overall study and its limitations: Most of the expanded thyroid clonotypes with a frequency above 0.001 were also detected in blood, and it was suggested that the thyroid immune response may be reflected by blood repertoires. The 13-signature model separated ophthalmopathy from stable hyperthyroidism with 87.88% sensitivity and around 84% specificity in cross-validation, and 80%/75% in the test set. Sample size was not predetermined statistically, and investigators were not blinded to group allocation. In validation, the model predicted ophthalmopathy progression with over 60% sensitivity and less than 80% specificity; roughly 12 predicted patients were CT-confirmed with GO in a median of about 6.2 months.

This clonotype was counted at least ten times. It has no known antigen specificity. There are no base qualities to consult, and no much larger clone falls within one base. Patients with ophthalmopathy had moderately to severely active disease, with a Clinical Activity Score of 3 or more, a NOSPECS grade of 4 or more, and a disease duration of less than 3 months. Patients with other autoimmune diseases, uncontrolled infections, pregnancy or lactation were excluded. Clinical symptoms, serum thyroxine, TRAb, thyroid ultrasound and orbital computed tomography formed the basis of the diagnosis. Ficoll-Paque density gradient centrifugation was used to isolate PBMCs from about 9 ml of fresh peripheral blood. Total RNA was extracted with Trizol reagent and quality-checked on an Agilent 2100 Bioanalyzer. Based on the germline V gene, the CDR1 and CDR2 sequences are MGHDK and SYGVNS. V lost 2 bases and J lost 12 bases, and the count of bases not matched to a germline gene is 6. The CDR3 sequence holds 13 residues, the cysteine and phenylalanine included. Only the CDR3 part of the read is kept: 39 bases, read in frame from the first base.

For repertoire sequencing, TCR beta CDR3 regions were amplified from RNA transcripts. HTBI primers and the Qiagen OneStep RT-PCR kit were used in a first-round RT-PCR, which was followed by a second-round multiplex PCR, size selection and purification. Libraries were sequenced paired-end with 100 bp reads on an Illumina HiSeq2000. Processing in the source paper ran as follows. Reads were processed with SOAPnuke, discarding reads with adapters, uncalled bases, mean Phred below 15, or no exact constant-primer or identifier match. COPE v1.2.5 was used to merge high-quality paired reads. Each unique nucleotide sequence was treated as a clonotype, and MiTCR v1.1 was used to align the clonotypes to the IMGT TRB V, D and J references. Only V-J combinations with frequency above 0.0001 were analysed, covering 99% to 99.2% of repertoires. A TCR clonal expansion and chaos score per V-J combination was defined as the ratio of F50 clonal expansion to chaos observed in the TCRdist matrix. Welch's t-statistics and random forest were used to reduce the features to about 14 V-J combinations, which were then used as input to a naive Bayes classifier. The similarity between thyroid and blood repertoires was quantified using the Morisita-Horn index. The public reads were reanalyzed by TCRdb: fastp trimming at Q25, MiXCR alignment, in-frame beta chains only. Entries that share a CDR3 protein sequence are merged under the most common genes and DNA. The V and J calls reflect TCRdb's pipeline rather than the authors' work. Counted in this sample were roughly 500,000 distinct CDR3 sequences; around 14% of them appeared once. In total, the top ten clones hold roughly 9.8% of the sample.

This TCR came from a young woman with Graves' ophthalmopathy. Donor details come from another sample of the same person, matched by shared clones. What was sequenced was blood. The chain is assembled from TRBV25-1 and TRBJ2-7, and 11 junctional nucleotides match TRBD2. The DNA reads as follows: TGTGCCAGCAGTGAAGTGACTAGCGGGAAACGGTACTTC. Its protein reads: CASSEVTSGKRYF.